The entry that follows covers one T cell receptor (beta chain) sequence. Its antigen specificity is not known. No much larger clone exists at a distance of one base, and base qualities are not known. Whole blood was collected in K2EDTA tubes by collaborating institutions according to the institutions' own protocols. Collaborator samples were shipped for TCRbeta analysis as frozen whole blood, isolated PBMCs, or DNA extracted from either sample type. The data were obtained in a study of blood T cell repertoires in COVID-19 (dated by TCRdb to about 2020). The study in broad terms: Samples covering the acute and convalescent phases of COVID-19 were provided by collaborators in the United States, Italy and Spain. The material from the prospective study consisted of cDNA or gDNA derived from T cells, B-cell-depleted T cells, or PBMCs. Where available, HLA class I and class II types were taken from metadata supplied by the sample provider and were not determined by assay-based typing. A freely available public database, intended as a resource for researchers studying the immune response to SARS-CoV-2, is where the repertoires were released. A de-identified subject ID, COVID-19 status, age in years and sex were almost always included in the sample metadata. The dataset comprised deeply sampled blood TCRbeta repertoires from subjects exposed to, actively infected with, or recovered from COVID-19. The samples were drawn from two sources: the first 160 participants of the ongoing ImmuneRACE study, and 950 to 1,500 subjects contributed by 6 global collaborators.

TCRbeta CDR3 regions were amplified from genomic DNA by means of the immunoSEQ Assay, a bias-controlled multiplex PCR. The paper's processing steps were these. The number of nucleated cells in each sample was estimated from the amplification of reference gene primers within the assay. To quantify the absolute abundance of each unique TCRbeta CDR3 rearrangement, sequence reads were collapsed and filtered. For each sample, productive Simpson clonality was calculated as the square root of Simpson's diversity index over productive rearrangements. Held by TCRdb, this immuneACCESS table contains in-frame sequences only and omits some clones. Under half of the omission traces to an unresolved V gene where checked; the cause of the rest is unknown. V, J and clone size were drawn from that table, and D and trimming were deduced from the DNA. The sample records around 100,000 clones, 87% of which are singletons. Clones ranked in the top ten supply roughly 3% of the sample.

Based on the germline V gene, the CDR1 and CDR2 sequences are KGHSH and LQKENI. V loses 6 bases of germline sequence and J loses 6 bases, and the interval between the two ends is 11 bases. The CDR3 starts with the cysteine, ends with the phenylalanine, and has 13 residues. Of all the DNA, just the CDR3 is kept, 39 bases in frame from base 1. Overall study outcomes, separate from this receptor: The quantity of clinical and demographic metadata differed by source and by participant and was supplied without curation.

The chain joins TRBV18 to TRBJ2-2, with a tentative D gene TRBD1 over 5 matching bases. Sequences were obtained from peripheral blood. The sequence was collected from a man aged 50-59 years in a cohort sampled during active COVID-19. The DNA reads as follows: TGTGCCAGCTCCAGACAGAAGGCCGGGGAGCTGTTTTTT. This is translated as CASSRQKAGELFF.